Included here is one TCR beta chain sequence, with context. The target antigen is unknown. This entry belongs to a study of cytomegalovirus exposure and HLA in healthy donors. Study overall: The Caucasian-associated ancestry cluster contained 81% of the approximately 400 genotyped donors. General study points: Reported results showed that the classifier diagnosed cytomegalovirus status with high specificity and sensitivity. Sequencing had likely introduced a cluster of highly shared sequence variants as an artifact. Only CMV serostatus was available as immune exposure information.

Both 60 Vbeta primers and 13 Jbeta primers went into the PCR. TCRdb's copy holds only in-frame clones and misses some; the assay was immunoSEQ multiplex PCR. The sample holds approximately 170,000 clones, approximately 83% seen once. CDR1 MNHEY and CDR2 SMNVEV come from the germline V gene (reference sequence). J lost 1 base, V lost 6 bases, and 9 bases had no gene match. This CDR3 contains 16 residues. The chain uses TRBV27 and TRBJ2-1, with 7 bases that match TRBD1. Sequenced: PBMCs. The sequence derives from a boy aged 2 to 9 in good health and CMV-seronegative. In DNA form, the CDR3 reads TGTGCCAGCAGAGGACAGGCCCTACCATCCTACAATGAGCAGTTCTTC. As protein: CASRGQALPSYNEQFF.